These 6 T cell receptor beta chains came from one sample sequenced in a study of T cells in Graves' hyperthyroidism and ophthalmopathy. TCR beta CDR3 regions were amplified from RNA. The HTBI primer set was used in a first-round RT-PCR of the TCR CDR3. TCRdb recomputed calls from the multiplex PCR reads with MiXCR, one row per CDR3 protein. The data contain about 260,000 distinct CDR3 sequences, 22% of them singletons. The specimen was blood. Source of these receptors: a man aged 25-40 years with Graves' ophthalmopathy.

The V call is TRBV27, the J call TRBJ1-4; 7 bases map to TRBD1. Trimming at V came to 0 bases and at J to 4 bases, leaving 5 bases not matched to a gene. The CDR3 extends over 16 amino acids. The V gene's germline CDR1 is MNHEY and CDR2 SMNVEV (reference sequence). Here the CDR3 reads CASSLSAGTVNEKLFF. CDR3 nucleotide sequence: TGTGCCAGCAGTTTATCCGCCGGGACAGTTAATGAAAAACTGTTTTTT.

This clonotype occurred many times. This rearrangement joins TRBV30 to TRBJ1-1; possibly TRBD1 for D (5 bases). Per the germline V gene, CDR1 is GTSNPN and CDR2 is SVGIG (reference sequence). V was pared by 4 bases and J by 1 base, with 10 bases between. The CDR3 contains 13 residues. In DNA form, the CDR3 reads TGTGCCTGGACCCCAGGGCGGAACACTGAAGCTTTCTTT. Translating it yields CAWTPGRNTEAFF. Full variable domain (remainder filled in from reference TRBV30 and TRBJ1-1): SQTIHQWPATLVQPVGSPLSLECTVEGTSNPNLYWYRQAAGRGLQLLFYSVGIGQISSEVPQNLSASRPQDRQFILSSKKLLLSDSGFYLCAWTPGRNTEAFFGQGTRLTVV.

This clonotype has at least ten counts. V usage is TRBV2 and J usage is TRBJ2-1; D remains unclear. The V end lost 5 bases, the J end lost 7 bases, and 9 bases lay between the germline ends. In germline, CDR1 is SNHLY, CDR2 FYNNEI. This CDR3 contains 12 residues. CDR3 sequence (DNA): TGTGCCAGCAGTTCGGCTAGGAATGAGCAGTTCTTC. Translation: CASSSARNEQFF.

This clonotype was seen at least ten times. The chain combines TRBV3-1 with TRBJ2-5, with 13 bases matching TRBD2. The CDR3 runs 14 residues. The V segment lost 3 bases and the J segment 14 bases; nucleotides outside the gene matches: 9. The germline CDR1 and CDR2 sequences are LGHDT and YNNKEL (reference sequence). The CDR3 nucleotides read TGTGCCAGCAGCCATCGGACTAGCGGGAGTTTATCATACTTC. Protein product: CASSHRTSGSLSYF.

A word on this clonotype: A read error may be the cause here, since a much bigger clone is one base away. The CDR3 spells CASSPGQRLTYEQYF. CDR3 bases: TGTGCCAGCAGCCCCGGACAGCGCCTTACCTACGAGCAGTACTTC. V gene TRBV7-8 combines with J gene TRBJ2-7, with D perhaps TRBD1 (6 bases). CDR1 SGHVS and CDR2 FQNEAQ come from the germline V gene. The CDR3 spans 15 residues. V was trimmed by 5 bases and J by 2 bases, leaving 16 bases between them.

Many counts were recorded for this clonotype. V is TRBV29-1 and J is TRBJ2-3, with D perhaps TRBD2 (5 bases). Germline V gives CDR1 SQVTM, CDR2 ANQGSEA. The CDR3 runs 14 residues. V lost 5 bases and J lost 2, with 14 bases in between. The CDR3 coding sequence is TGCAGCGTTCCAGGAGGCGGTTACACAGATACGCAGTATTTT. Protein product: CSVPGGGYTDTQYF.